The sample holds a few counts of the clone carrying this T cell receptor beta chain. The antigen remains undetermined. The sample comes from a study of post-analysis software for immune sequencing data. Study conclusions and caveats: Patients with multiple sclerosis recorded significantly lower normalized Chao1 diversity than controls, the study found. Controls had lower frequencies than patients of 4 or 5 TRBV segments, which included TRBV5-6, TRBV5-1 and TRBV20-1. Strong co-clustering by F measure linked samples that shared a preparation batch.

Germline V CDR1 and CDR2: LGHDT, YNNKEL (reference sequence). This CDR3 has 14 amino acids. With 4 bases removed from V and 4 bases from J, the gap between germline ends came to 13 bases. Unique molecular identifiers were present in the TCR beta cDNA libraries. Out of about 1 to 11 million T cells, a few hundred thousand cDNA molecules were generated. Each CDR3 protein is one row after TCRdb ran MiXCR on the PCR reads. The data hold fewer than 850,000 distinct CDR3 sequences, with 25% to 30% observed a single time. The sequence derives from a girl aged 10 to 17 with multiple sclerosis. Sample: blood. The rearrangement links TRBV3-1 to TRBJ1-1; D ambiguous. The CDR3, as DNA: TGTGCCAGCAGCCCCCCCTGGAAGGGCACTGAAGCTTTCTTT. Its protein product is CASSPPWKGTEAFF.